Listed below are T cell receptor beta chains from one sample, sequenced in a study of molecular identifiers for immune sequencing clone quantification. MiXCR was run by TCRdb on the PCR reads, yielding one entry per CDR3 protein. The sample carries approximately 36,000 distinct CDR3 sequences, around 20% recorded once. The sample was naive CD8+ T cells from blood, with Jurkat cell RNA spiked in. Receptors originate from a human donor in good health. Some libraries in this study had Jurkat cell RNA spiked in. The CDR3 runs from the conserved cysteine through the conserved F or W. A D gene is named only where the DNA matches it firmly. Only part of the rows carry a size: once, few, many, or a class if the clone is expanded.

v_call,d_call,j_call,clone_size,cdr3_aa,cdr3_nt
TRBV11-2,NA,TRBJ2-7,many,CASSWFGGRFDEQYF,TGTGCCAGCAGCTGGTTTGGGGGGAGGTTCGACGAGCAGTACTTC
TRBV28,NA,TRBJ2-7,many,CASSLLSGSYEQYF,TGTGCCAGCAGTTTATTAAGCGGATCCTACGAGCAGTACTTC
TRBV7-9,NA,TRBJ1-2,many,CASSKGTSGYTF,TGTGCCAGCAGCAAAGGGACATCTGGCTACACCTTC
TRBV7-9,NA,TRBJ1-4,many,CASSLLQDYNEKLFF,TGTGCCAGCAGCTTACTACAGGATTATAATGAAAAACTGTTTTTT
TRBV7-2,TRBD2,TRBJ2-7,many,CASSLRALAGLSRGGYEQYF,TGTGCCAGCAGCTTAAGGGCGTTAGCGGGCCTTAGTAGGGGAGGGTACGAGCAGTACTTC
TRBV28,TRBD2,TRBJ2-7,many,CASSLYLAGVHGEQYF,TGTGCCAGCAGTTTATACCTAGCGGGAGTCCATGGCGAGCAGTACTTC
TRBV4-3,NA,TRBJ2-5,many,CASSPGRLQETQYF,TGCGCCAGCAGCCCCGGACGACTCCAAGAGACCCAGTACTTC
TRBV28,NA,TRBJ1-4,NA,CAGSWTTGLTRNEKLFF,TGTGCCGGCAGTTGGACTACGGGCCTCACAAGGAATGAAAAACTGTTTTTT
TRBV28,TRBD2,TRBJ2-1,many,CASAGLAFGEQFF,TGTGCCAGCGCGGGACTAGCGTTCGGTGAGCAGTTCTTC
TRBV5-1,NA,TRBJ1-5,few,CASSLVGGAGNQPQHF,TGCGCCAGCAGCTTGGTGGGGGGCGCGGGCAATCAGCCCCAGCATTTT
TRBV7-9,NA,TRBJ2-1,few,CASSSSIANEQFF,TGTGCCAGCAGCTCATCGATCGCCAATGAGCAGTTCTTC
TRBV28,NA,TRBJ2-7,many,CASSLLFEQYF,TGTGCCAGCAGCCTCCTTTTCGAGCAGTACTTC
TRBV20-1,NA,TRBJ2-1,many,CSARHLGGSYNEQFF,TGCAGTGCCCGCCACCTCGGGGGTTCCTACAATGAGCAGTTCTTC
TRBV28,TRBD1,TRBJ1-5,many,CASSLEGANQPQHF,TGTGCCAGCAGTTTAGAGGGGGCTAATCAGCCCCAGCATTTT
TRBV6-2/TRBV6-3,NA,TRBJ2-7,few,CVSSYLRVQYF,TGTGTCAGCAGTTACTTAAGGGTCCAGTACTTC
TRBV27,NA,TRBJ2-2,few,CASSGDAGELFF,TGTGCCAGCAGTGGGGATGCCGGGGAGCTGTTTTTT
TRBV4-3,NA,TRBJ2-7,NA,CASSQDRGRGAYEQYF,TGCGCCAGCAGCCAAGATCGTGGGCGGGGAGCCTACGAGCAGTACTTC
TRBV9,TRBD2,TRBJ2-3,many,CASSGATSANTDTQYF,TGTGCCAGCAGCGGGGCGACTAGCGCGAACACAGATACGCAGTATTTT
TRBV7-6,TRBD1,TRBJ2-7,few,CASSPTTGQLIYEQYF,TGTGCCAGCAGCCCGACGACGGGACAGTTAATCTACGAGCAGTACTTC
TRBV19,TRBD2,TRBJ2-1,many,CASSLLVFSGRKSYNEQFF,TGTGCCAGTAGTCTCCTAGTGTTTAGCGGGAGAAAATCCTACAATGAGCAGTTCTTC
TRBV4-3,NA,TRBJ2-5,many,CASSQEGALQETQYF,TGCGCCAGCAGCCAAGAAGGGGCCCTACAAGAGACCCAGTACTTC
TRBV19,TRBD1,TRBJ2-7,many,CASSPRDSGYEQYF,TGTGCCAGTAGTCCACGGGACAGCGGCTACGAGCAGTACTTC
TRBV27,NA,TRBJ2-1,few,CASSLRRDQDEQFF,TGTGCCAGCAGCCTACGCAGGGATCAGGATGAGCAGTTCTTC
TRBV29-1,NA,TRBJ2-5,many,CSVAGARGTQYF,TGCAGCGTTGCGGGCGCTCGGGGGACCCAGTACTTC